Below are 23 T cell receptor beta chains sequenced from a single sample in a study of control samples from healthy donors and cancer patients. The assay was immunoSEQ multiplex PCR, and TCRdb's table has in-frame clones only and misses some. The top ten hold around 17% of the sample, which has about 110,000 clones, around 88% seen once. The sample comprised blood. The receptors come from a woman aged 45 to 65 in good health.

The chain combines TRBV28 with TRBJ1-3, with unresolved D. Germline V gene lookup returns CDR1 MDHEN and CDR2 SYDVKM. The CDR3 totals 15 residues. Trimming pared 3 bases from V and 3 bases from J, leaving 12 bases between. DNA of the CDR3: TGTGCCAGCAGTTTCATGGGTTTAAGTGGAAACACCATATATTTT. Its protein is CASSFMGLSGNTIYF.

The V gene is TRBV9, the J gene TRBJ2-7, with 9 positions matching TRBD2. The CDR3 length is 14 residues. After removal of 7 bases from V and 3 bases from J, the junction contained 8 bases not matched to a gene. Germline CDR1 and CDR2: SGDLS and YYNGEE. Written as DNA, the CDR3 is TGTGCCAGCGCTGGGGCTAGCGGGATCTACGAGCAGTACGTC. Amino acids: CASAGASGIYEQYV.

CDR3 sequence: CASSTPGTGGFQYF. The CDR3, as DNA: TGTGCCAGTAGTACCCCCGGGACAGGGGGATTTCAGTACTTC. This rearrangement joins TRBV19 to TRBJ2-7; 11 bases match TRBD1. This CDR3 is built from 14 residues. CDR1 is LNHDA and CDR2 is SQIVND in the germline V gene (reference sequence). Losses at the gene ends were 4 bases for V and 10 bases for J; bases not matched to a gene: 9. Drawing the rest from reference TRBV19 and TRBJ2-7, the complete variable domain is DGGITQSPKYLFRKEGQNVTLSCEQNLNHDAMYWYRQDPGQGLRLIYYSQIVNDFQKGDIAEGYSVSREKKESFPLTVTSAQKNPTAFYLCASSTPGTGGFQYFGPGTRLTVT.

The chain employs TRBV6-5 and TRBJ2-1; 8 bases agree with TRBD2. Germline assignment: CDR1 MNHEY and CDR2 SVGAGI. The junction had 8 bases not matched to a gene; V was cut back by 5 bases and J by 5 bases. The CDR3 spans 15 residues. The CDR3 here is CASSTRTSRHNEQFF. In DNA, the CDR3 is TGTGCCAGCAGTACTCGGACTAGCAGACACAATGAGCAGTTCTTC.

The V gene is TRBV6-6, the J gene TRBJ2-4, with 8 bases fitting TRBD2. The CDR3 is 15 amino acids. The V gene end was trimmed by 8 bases and the J gene end by 5 bases; junction bases not matched to a gene: 11. Germline-derived CDR1 and CDR2 are MNHNY and SVGAGI (reference sequence). The CDR3 region has the DNA TGTGCCAGCGGGACTAGTGGGTTTGGTGAAAACATTCAGTACTTC. Protein product: CASGTSGFGENIQYF.

CDR3 sequence (DNA): TGTGCCAGCAGCTTGGTTAGCGGGAGCCCAGATACGCAGTATTTT. Its protein product is CASSLVSGSPDTQYF. This sequence joins TRBV5-5 and TRBJ2-3; 9 bases are shared with TRBD2. The CDR3 length is 15 residues. V shed 0 bases, J shed 4 bases, and the junction held 3 bases outside the gene matches. Germline V gives CDR1 SGHKS, CDR2 YYEKEE (reference sequence).

The chain links TRBV5-5 to TRBJ1-5; D is unresolved. The V and J ends lost 0 bases and 3 bases respectively, with 7 bases between them. CDR1 is SGHKS, CDR2 YYEKEE, per germline (reference sequence). The CDR3 spans 14 residues. CDR3 DNA: TGTGCCAGCAGCTTGGAACAGCTCAATCAGCCCCAGCATTTT. This encodes CASSLEQLNQPQHF.

The CDR3 here is CASSQDMGTDTQYF. CDR3 in DNA: TGCGCCAGCAGCCAAGATATGGGCACAGATACGCAGTATTTT. The chain combines TRBV4-3 with TRBJ2-3; D is unresolved. Trimming took 0 bases from V and 1 from J, leaving 5 bases between them. The length of the CDR3 is 14 residues. Germline V gene sequence: CDR1 LGHNA, CDR2 YSLEER.

The rearrangement joins TRBV2 to TRBJ1-1; TRBD1 matches 7 bases. J gave up 1 base and V 4 bases, and 6 bases lay outside the gene matches. The CDR3 contains 15 residues. Germline CDR1 and CDR2: SNHLY and FYNNEI. The CDR3: CASSGGRQGNTEAFF. The CDR3 nucleotides read TGTGCCAGCAGTGGCGGTAGACAGGGGAACACTGAAGCTTTCTTT.

The chain couples TRBV10-2 to TRBJ2-7, with D perhaps matching TRBD1 or TRBD2 (5 bases each). Germline lookup yields CDR1 WSHSY and CDR2 SAAADI. V lost 3 bases and J 3 bases, leaving 18 bases between the germline ends. The CDR3 contains 16 residues. CDR3 in DNA: TGCGCCAGCAGTGACCCGGGACCATCCTGGAGCTACGAGCAGTACTTC. Its translation is CASSDPGPSWSYEQYF.

This clone was counted a few times. V gene TRBV4-1 combines with J gene TRBJ1-1; possible D gene TRBD1, 6 bases. The V end was cut by 0 bases, the J end by 5 bases, with 13 bases between. CDR1 is MGHRA, CDR2 YSYEKL, per germline. This CDR3 region has 15 residues. The CDR3 loop is CASSQEIRGGTEAFF. DNA of the CDR3: TGCGCCAGCAGCCAAGAAATCCGAGGGGGTACTGAAGCTTTCTTT.

The gene calls are TRBV6-6 and TRBJ2-1, with 9 bases aligning to TRBD2. The CDR3 spans 14 residues. Trimming took 10 bases from V and 6 from J; bases not matched to a gene: 10. Germline-derived CDR1 and CDR2 are MNHNY and SVGAGI (reference sequence). CDR3 bases: TGTGCCACCGGCCCTAGCGGGGTTTTCAATGAGCAGTTCTTC. Its protein is CATGPSGVFNEQFF.

CDR3 in DNA: TGCGCCAGCAGCTCCACCGGGACAGCAAATGAAAAACTGTTTTTT. Translation gives CASSSTGTANEKLFF. The chain combines TRBV5-1 with TRBJ1-4, with 7 bases aligning to TRBD1. The V gene end was trimmed by 3 bases and the J gene end by 5 bases; junction bases not matched to a gene: 7. Germline V gene lookup returns CDR1 SGHRS and CDR2 YFSETQ. CDR3 length: 15 residues.

This clone appeared a single time. The chain uses TRBV30 and TRBJ1-1, with D possibly TRBD1 on 6 matching bases. V lost 0 bases, J lost 4 bases, and 9 bases lay in between. The CDR3 spans 13 residues. Germline CDR1 reads GTSNPN; CDR2 reads SVGIG (reference sequence). The CDR3 is CAWSVQGSTEAFF. CDR3 sequence (DNA): TGTGCCTGGAGTGTTCAGGGGAGCACTGAAGCTTTCTTT.

This chain links TRBV24-1 with TRBJ2-7; a possible D gene is TRBD1 (5 bases). Germline CDR1 reads KGHDR; CDR2 reads SFDVKD. The CDR3 spans 13 residues. The germline V and J ends were trimmed by 1 base and 6 bases, with 9 bases remaining between them. The CDR3 region is CATSDFPRVEQYV. As DNA, the CDR3 is TGTGCCACCAGTGATTTTCCCAGGGTCGAGCAGTACGTC.

A single count supports this clone. This rearrangement joins TRBV4-3 to TRBJ2-3, with 13 bases that match TRBD2. The CDR3 has 17 amino acids. From germline, CDR1 is LGHNA and CDR2 YSLEER. V trimming: 0 bases; J trimming: 6 bases; junction bases outside the gene matches: 6. This chain's CDR3 is CASSQEPGLAGVDTQYF. The DNA for the CDR3 is TGCGCCAGCAGCCAAGAACCCGGACTAGCGGGAGTGGATACGCAGTATTTT.

The DNA for the CDR3 is TGTGCCAGCAGCCAGGAAACTTCCGTGGGGACAGTCAATGAAAAACTGTTTTTT. Encoded protein: CASSQETSVGTVNEKLFF. J is TRBJ1-4 and V is TRBV14; 7 bases are a match to TRBD1. This CDR3 region has 18 residues. V was clipped by 3 bases and J by 5 bases; unmatched bases: 15. In germline, CDR1 is SGHDN, CDR2 FVKESK.

The V gene is TRBV7-7, the J gene TRBJ2-1; perhaps TRBD2 as D (5 bases). With 4 bases removed from V and 9 bases from J, the gap between germline ends came to 19 bases. The CDR3 has 15 residues. Germline V gene sequence: CDR1 SSHAT, CDR2 FNYEAQ (reference sequence). For the CDR3, the DNA is TGTGCCAGCAGCTCCTACGGGCCGATTGGGAGTGAGCAGTTCTTC. Translated, it gives CASSSYGPIGSEQFF.

This chain joins TRBV30 and TRBJ2-3; 8 nucleotides agree with TRBD2. J lost 0 bases, V lost 0 bases, and 5 bases had no gene match. The CDR3 spans 16 residues. Germline V gene sequence: CDR1 GTSNPN, CDR2 SVGIG (reference sequence). CDR3 DNA sequence: TGTGCCTGGAGTGTACCAGCGGGAGCTAGCACAGATACGCAGTATTTT. This encodes CAWSVPAGASTDTQYF.

V and J are TRBV7-7 and TRBJ2-2; TRBD1 might be the D (6 bases). Germline V gene data show CDR1 as SSHAT and CDR2 as FNYEAQ (reference sequence). This CDR3 comprises 15 residues. With 1 base removed from V and 6 bases from J, the gap between germline ends came to 12 bases. CDR3 nucleotides: TGTGCCAGCAGCTTAGTTGGGGGCGCAGCCGGGGAGCTGTTTTTT. It is translated as CASSLVGGAAGELFF. The entire variable domain, with the rest obtained from reference TRBV7-7 and TRBJ2-2, is as follows: GAGVSQSPRYKVTKRGQDVTLRCDPISSHATLYWYQQALGQGPEFLTYFNYEAQPDKSGLPSDRFSAERPEGSISTLTIQRTEQRDSAMYRCASSLVGGAAGELFFGEGSRLTVL.

The chain employs TRBV11-2 and TRBJ2-7, with D perhaps matching TRBD2 (5 bases). This CDR3 is built from 13 residues. Trimming pared 3 bases from V and 0 bases from J, leaving 6 bases between. Germline values: CDR1 SGHAT, CDR2 FQNNGV. The chain's CDR3 is CASSFSGSYEQYV. The DNA of the CDR3 is TGTGCCAGCAGCTTCAGCGGCTCCTACGAGCAGTACGTC.

This chain uses TRBV7-2 with TRBJ2-5; 12 positions agree with TRBD2. This CDR3 region has 13 residues. The germline V gene has CDR1 SGHTA and CDR2 FQGNSA. DNA of the CDR3: TGTGGTTCGGCTAGCGGGAGGGGAGAGACCCAGTACTTC. Its translation is CGSASGRGETQYF.

The chain is built from TRBV4-2 and TRBJ2-5; tentative D call: TRBD2 (5 bases). Trimming pared 1 base from V and 5 bases from J, leaving 17 bases between. CDR3 length: 16 residues. Germline values: CDR1 LGHNA, CDR2 YNFKEQ. The CDR3 sequence is CASSQGNTQTGETQYF. The CDR3 DNA is TGTGCCAGCAGCCAAGGAAATACCCAAACGGGGGAGACCCAGTACTTC.